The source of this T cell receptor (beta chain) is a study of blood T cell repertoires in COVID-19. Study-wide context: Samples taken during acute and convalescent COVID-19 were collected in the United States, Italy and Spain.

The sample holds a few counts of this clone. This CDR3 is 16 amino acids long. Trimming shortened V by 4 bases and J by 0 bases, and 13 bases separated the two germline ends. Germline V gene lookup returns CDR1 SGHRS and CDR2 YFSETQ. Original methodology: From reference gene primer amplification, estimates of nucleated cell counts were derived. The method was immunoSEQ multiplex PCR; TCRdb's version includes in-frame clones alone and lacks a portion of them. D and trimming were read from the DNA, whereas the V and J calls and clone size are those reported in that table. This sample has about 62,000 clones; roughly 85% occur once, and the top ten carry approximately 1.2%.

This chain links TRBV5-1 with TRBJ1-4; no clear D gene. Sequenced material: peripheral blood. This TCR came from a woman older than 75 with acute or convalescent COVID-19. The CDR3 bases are TGCGCCAGCAGCAAGGTGGGCGCAGCAACTAATGAAAAACTGTTTTTT. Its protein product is CASSKVGAATNEKLFF. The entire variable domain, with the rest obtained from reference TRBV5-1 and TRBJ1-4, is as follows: KAGVTQTPRYLIKTRGQQVTLSCSPISGHRSVSWYQQTPGQGLQFLFEYFSETQRNKGNFPGRFSGRQFSNSRSEMNVSTLELGDSALYLCASSKVGAATNEKLFFGSGTQLSVL.